This T cell receptor (beta chain) was obtained from a study of blood T cell repertoires in COVID-19. Study in general: Sites across the United States, Italy and Spain contributed samples from acute and convalescent COVID-19. T cells, B-cell-depleted T cells, or PBMCs provided the cDNA or gDNA that served as material.

Libraries were prepared by immunoSEQ multiplex PCR; TCRdb keeps only in-frame clonotypes and omits some of them. This table holds 85,000 or so clones, 86% found once. The CDR3 consists of 13 residues. V lost 10 bases to trimming and J lost 2 bases; unmatched junction nucleotides: 3. Sequencing input: peripheral blood. This chain links TRBV12-3 or TRBV12-4 with TRBJ2-7; 12 bases map to TRBD2. The sequence was obtained from a man aged 50 to 60 with active or convalescent COVID-19. The CDR3 spells CATRTSGAYEQYF. The DNA for the CDR3 is TGTGCCACCAGGACTAGCGGGGCCTACGAGCAGTACTTC.